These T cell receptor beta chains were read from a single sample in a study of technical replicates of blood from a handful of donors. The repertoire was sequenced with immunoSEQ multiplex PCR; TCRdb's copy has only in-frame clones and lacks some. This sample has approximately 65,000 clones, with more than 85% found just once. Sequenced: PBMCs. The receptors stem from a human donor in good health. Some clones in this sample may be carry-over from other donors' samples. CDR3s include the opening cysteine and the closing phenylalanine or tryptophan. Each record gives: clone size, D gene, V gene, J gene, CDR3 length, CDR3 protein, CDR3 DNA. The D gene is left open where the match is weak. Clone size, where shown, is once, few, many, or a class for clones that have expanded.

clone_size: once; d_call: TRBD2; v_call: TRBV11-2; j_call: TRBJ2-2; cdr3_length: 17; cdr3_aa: CASSAILATGHTGELFF; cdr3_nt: TGTGCCAGCAGCGCTATACTAGCGACGGGACACACCGGGGAGCTGTTTTTT
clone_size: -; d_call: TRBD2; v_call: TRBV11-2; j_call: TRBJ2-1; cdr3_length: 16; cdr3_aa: CASSSRLAGPGNEQFF; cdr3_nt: TGTGCCAGCAGCTCTCGACTAGCGGGGCCCGGCAATGAGCAGTTCTTC
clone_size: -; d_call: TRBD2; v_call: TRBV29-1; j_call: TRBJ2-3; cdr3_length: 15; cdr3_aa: CSVAGLAGRTDTQYF; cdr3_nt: TGCAGCGTGGCAGGACTAGCGGGACGCACAGATACGCAGTATTTT
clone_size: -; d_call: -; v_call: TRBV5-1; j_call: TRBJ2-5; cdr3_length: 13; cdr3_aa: CASSLAPGETQYF; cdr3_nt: TGCGCCAGCAGCTTGGCCCCGGGGGAGACCCAGTACTTC
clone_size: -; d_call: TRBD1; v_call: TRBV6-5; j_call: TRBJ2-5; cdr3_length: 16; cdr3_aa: CASSFLDRVPKETQYF; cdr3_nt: TGTGCCAGCAGTTTTTTGGACAGGGTACCAAAAGAGACCCAGTACTTC
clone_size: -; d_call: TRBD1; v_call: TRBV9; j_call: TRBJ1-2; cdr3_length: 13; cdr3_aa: CASSDGTAYGYTF; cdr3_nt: TGTGCCAGCAGCGACGGGACAGCATATGGCTACACCTTC
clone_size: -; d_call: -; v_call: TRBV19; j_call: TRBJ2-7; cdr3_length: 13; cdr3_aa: CASSITRLYEQYF; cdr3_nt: TGTGCCAGTAGTATAACCCGGTTATACGAGCAGTACTTC
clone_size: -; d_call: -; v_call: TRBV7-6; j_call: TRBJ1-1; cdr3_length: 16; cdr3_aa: CASSLAQKGLETEAFF; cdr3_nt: TGTGCCAGCAGCTTAGCGCAAAAGGGGCTGGAAACTGAAGCTTTCTTT
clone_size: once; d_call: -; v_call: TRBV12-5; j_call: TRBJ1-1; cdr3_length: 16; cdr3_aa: CASGLVLGQGLSEAFF; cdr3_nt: TGTGCTAGTGGTTTGGTACTCGGTCAGGGCCTTTCTGAAGCTTTCTTT
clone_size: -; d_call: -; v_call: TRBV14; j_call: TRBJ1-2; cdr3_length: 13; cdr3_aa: CASSQGSVYGYTF; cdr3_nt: TGTGCCAGCAGCCAAGGTTCAGTCTATGGCTACACCTTC
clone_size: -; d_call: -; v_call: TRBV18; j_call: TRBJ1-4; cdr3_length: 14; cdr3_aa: CASCLGAQDEKLFF; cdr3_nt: TGTGCCAGCTGCCTGGGGGCGCAGGATGAAAAACTGTTTTTT
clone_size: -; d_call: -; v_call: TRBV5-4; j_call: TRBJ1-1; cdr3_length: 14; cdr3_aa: CASSIGAQDTEAFF; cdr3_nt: TGTGCCAGCAGCATTGGAGCACAAGACACTGAAGCTTTCTTT
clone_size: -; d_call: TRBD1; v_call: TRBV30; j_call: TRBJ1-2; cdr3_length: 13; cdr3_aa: CAWDRGLNYGYTF; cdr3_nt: TGTGCCTGGGACAGGGGGCTTAACTATGGCTACACCTTC
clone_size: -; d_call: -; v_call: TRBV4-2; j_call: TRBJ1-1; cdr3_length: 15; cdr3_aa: CASSQKTGWGTEAFF; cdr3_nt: TGTGCCAGCAGCCAAAAGACGGGGTGGGGCACTGAAGCTTTCTTT
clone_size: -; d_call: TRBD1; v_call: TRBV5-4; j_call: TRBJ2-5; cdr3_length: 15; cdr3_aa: CASSSTGGAGETQYF; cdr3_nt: TGTGCCAGCAGCTCAACAGGGGGCGCAGGAGAGACCCAGTACTTC
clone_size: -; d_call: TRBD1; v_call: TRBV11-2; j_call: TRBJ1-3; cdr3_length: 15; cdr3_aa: CASSRTGGDGNTIYF; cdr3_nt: TGTGCCAGCAGCCGGACAGGGGGCGATGGAAACACCATATATTTT
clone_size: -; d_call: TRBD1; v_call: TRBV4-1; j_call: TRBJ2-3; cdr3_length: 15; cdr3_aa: CASSTTYRGTDTQYF; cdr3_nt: TGCGCCAGCAGCACTACTTACAGGGGAACAGATACGCAGTATTTT
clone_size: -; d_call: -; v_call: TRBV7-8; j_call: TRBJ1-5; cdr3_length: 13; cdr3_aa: CASSVTEGAAQHF; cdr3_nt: TGTGCCAGCAGCGTGACCGAAGGGGCGGCCCAGCATTTT
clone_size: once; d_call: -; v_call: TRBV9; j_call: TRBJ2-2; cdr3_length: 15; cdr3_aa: CASSVVGIGPGELFF; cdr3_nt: TGTGCCAGCAGCGTAGTAGGAATTGGGCCCGGGGAGCTGTTTTTT
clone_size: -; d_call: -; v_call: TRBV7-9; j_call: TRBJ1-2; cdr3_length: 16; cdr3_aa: CASSLTTAGMGDGYTF; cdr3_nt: TGTGCCAGCAGCTTAACAACGGCGGGGATGGGGGATGGCTACACCTTC
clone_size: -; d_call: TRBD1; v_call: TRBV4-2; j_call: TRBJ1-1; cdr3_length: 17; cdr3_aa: CASSQGDRQIMNTEAFF; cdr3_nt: TGTGCCAGCAGCCAGGGGGACAGACAAATCATGAACACTGAAGCTTTCTTT
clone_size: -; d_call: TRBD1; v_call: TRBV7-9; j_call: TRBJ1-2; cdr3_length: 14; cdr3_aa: CASSFIARTGNYAF; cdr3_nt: TGTGCCAGCAGCTTCATCGCCCGGACAGGGAACTACGCCTTC
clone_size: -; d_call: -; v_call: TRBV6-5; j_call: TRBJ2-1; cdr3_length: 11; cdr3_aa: CASSSGGEQFF; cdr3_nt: TGTGCCAGCAGCTCTGGGGGGGAGCAGTTCTTC
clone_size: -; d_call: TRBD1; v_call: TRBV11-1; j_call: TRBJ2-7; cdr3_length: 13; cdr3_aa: CASSPRGRSEQYF; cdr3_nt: TGTGCCAGCAGCCCGAGGGGGCGTTCCGAGCAGTACTTC
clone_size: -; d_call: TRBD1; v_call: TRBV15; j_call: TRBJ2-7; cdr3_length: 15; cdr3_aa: CATSIEPGQVYEQYF; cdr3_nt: TGTGCCACCAGCATCGAACCGGGACAGGTCTACGAGCAGTACTTC
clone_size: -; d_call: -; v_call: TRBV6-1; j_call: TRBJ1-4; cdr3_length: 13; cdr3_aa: CASSEGPGRKLFF; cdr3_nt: TGTGCCAGCAGTGAGGGTCCGGGTCGAAAGCTGTTTTTT
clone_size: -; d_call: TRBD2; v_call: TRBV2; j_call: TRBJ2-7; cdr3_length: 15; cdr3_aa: CASSRGLAGGNEQYF; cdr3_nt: TGTGCCAGCAGCCGAGGACTAGCGGGGGGGAACGAGCAGTACTTC
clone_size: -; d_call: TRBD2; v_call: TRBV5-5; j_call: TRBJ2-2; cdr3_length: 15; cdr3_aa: CASSPVGTSTGELFF; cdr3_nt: TGTGCCAGCAGCCCCGTAGGGACTAGTACCGGGGAGCTGTTTTTT
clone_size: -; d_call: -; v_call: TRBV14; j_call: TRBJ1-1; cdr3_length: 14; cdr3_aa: CASSPQQGMTEAFF; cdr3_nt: TGTGCCAGCAGCCCGCAACAGGGAATGACTGAAGCTTTCTTT
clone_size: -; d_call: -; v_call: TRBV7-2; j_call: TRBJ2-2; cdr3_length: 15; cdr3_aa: CASSQPGADTGELFF; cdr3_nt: TGTGCCAGCAGCCAGCCAGGGGCTGACACCGGGGAGCTGTTTTTT
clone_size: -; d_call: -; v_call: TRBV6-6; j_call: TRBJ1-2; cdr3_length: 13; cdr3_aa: CASTTPGTGGYTF; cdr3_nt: TGTGCCAGCACCACTCCCGGTACAGGGGGCTACACCTTC
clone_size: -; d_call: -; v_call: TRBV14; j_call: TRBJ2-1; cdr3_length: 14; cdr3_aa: CASSFRGSYNEQFF; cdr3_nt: TGTGCCAGCTCATTCAGGGGCTCCTACAATGAGCAGTTCTTC
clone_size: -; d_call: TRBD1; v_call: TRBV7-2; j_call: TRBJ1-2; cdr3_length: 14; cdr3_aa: CASSQQGNPYGYTF; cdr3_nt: TGTGCCAGCAGCCAACAGGGGAACCCCTATGGCTACACCTTC
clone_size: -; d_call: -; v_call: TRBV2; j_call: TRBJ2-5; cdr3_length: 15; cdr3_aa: CASNLMRRSQETQYF; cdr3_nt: TGTGCCAGCAACCTGATGAGGCGGTCCCAAGAGACCCAGTACTTC
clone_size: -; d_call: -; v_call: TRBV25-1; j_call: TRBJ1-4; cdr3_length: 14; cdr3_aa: CASSDLIKSEKLFF; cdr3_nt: TGTGCCAGCAGTGACCTCATTAAAAGCGAAAAACTGTTTTTT
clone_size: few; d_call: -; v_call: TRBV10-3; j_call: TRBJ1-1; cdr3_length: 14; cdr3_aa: CAISEVVATTEAFF; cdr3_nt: TGTGCCATCAGTGAAGTTGTAGCCACCACTGAAGCTTTCTTT
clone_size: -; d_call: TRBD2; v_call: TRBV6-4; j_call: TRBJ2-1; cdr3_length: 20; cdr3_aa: CASSDSMPSGGAFSGNEQFF; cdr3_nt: TGTGCCAGCAGTGACTCGATGCCTAGCGGGGGGGCCTTCTCTGGAAATGAGCAGTTCTTC
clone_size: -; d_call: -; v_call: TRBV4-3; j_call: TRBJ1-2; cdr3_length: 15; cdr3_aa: CASSQDHQGLYGYTF; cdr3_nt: TGCGCCAGCAGCCAAGATCATCAGGGCCTCTATGGCTACACCTTC
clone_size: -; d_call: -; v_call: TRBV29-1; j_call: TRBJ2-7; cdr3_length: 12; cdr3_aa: CSVVSGAYEQYF; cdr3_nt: TGCAGCGTTGTTAGCGGAGCCTACGAGCAGTACTTC
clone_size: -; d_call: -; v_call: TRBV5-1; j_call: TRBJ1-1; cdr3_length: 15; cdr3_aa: CASSLARRMNTEAFF; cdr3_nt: TGCGCCAGCAGCTTGGCTCGGAGAATGAACACTGAAGCTTTCTTT
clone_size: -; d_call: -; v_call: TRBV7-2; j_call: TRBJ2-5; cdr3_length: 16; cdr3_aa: CASSLFSRRGQETQYF; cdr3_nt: TGTGCCAGCAGCTTATTTAGTCGGCGGGGCCAAGAGACCCAGTACTTC
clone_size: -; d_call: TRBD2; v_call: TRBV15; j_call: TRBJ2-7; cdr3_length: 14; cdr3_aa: CATSTGGSSYEQYF; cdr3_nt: TGTGCCACCAGCACGGGAGGGAGCTCCTACGAGCAGTACTTC
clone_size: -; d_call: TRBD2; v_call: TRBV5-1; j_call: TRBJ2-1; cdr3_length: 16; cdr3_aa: CASSYRPSGGVDEQFF; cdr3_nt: TGCGCCAGCAGCTACCGGCCTAGCGGGGGGGTGGATGAGCAGTTCTTC
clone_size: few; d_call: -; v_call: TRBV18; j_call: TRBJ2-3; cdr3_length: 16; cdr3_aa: CASSPPQGKGTDTQYF; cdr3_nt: TGTGCCAGCTCACCACCCCAGGGGAAAGGGACAGATACGCAGTATTTT
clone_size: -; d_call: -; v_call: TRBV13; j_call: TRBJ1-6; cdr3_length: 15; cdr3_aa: CASSVAGPLNSPLHF; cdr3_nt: TGTGCCAGCAGCGTCGCAGGGCCGCTTAATTCACCCCTCCACTTT
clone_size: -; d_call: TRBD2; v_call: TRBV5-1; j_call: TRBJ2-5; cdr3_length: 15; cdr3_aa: CASSLGGGLQETQYF; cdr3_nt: TGCGCCAGCAGCCTGGGCGGGGGACTTCAAGAGACCCAGTACTTC
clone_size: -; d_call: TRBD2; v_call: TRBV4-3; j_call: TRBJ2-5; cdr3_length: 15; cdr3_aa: CASSQGGGKRETQYF; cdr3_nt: TGCGCCAGCAGCCAAGGCGGGGGGAAGCGGGAGACCCAGTACTTC
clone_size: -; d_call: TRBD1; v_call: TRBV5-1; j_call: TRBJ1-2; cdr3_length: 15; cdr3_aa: CASSLGGQGNYGYTF; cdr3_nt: TGCGCCAGCAGCTTGGGGGGACAGGGGAACTATGGCTACACCTTC
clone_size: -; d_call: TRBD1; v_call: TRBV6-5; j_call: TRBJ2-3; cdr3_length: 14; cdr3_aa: CASSDRVSTDTQYF; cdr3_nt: TGTGCCAGCAGTGACAGGGTCAGCACAGATACGCAGTATTTT
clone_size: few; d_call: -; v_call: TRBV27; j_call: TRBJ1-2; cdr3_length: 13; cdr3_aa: CASKRAGENGYTF; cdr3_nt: TGTGCCAGCAAAAGGGCGGGGGAGAATGGCTACACCTTC
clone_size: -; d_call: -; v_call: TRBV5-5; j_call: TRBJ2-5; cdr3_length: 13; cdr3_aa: CASSSTDQETQYF; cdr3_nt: TGTGCCAGCAGCTCGACAGACCAAGAGACCCAGTACTTC
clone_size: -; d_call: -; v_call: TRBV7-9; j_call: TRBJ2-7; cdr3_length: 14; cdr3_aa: CASSLSTGEDEQYF; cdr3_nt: TGTGCCAGCAGCTTATCCACAGGGGAGGATGAGCAGTACTTC
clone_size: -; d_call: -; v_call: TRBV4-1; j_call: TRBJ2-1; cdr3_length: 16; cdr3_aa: CASSQDGGGRYNEQFF; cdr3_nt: TGCGCCAGCAGCCAAGATGGAGGAGGGCGGTACAATGAGCAGTTCTTC
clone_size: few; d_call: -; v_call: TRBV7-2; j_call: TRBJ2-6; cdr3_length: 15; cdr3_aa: CASSFGGTGANVLTF; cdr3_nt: TGTGCCAGCAGCTTCGGAGGAACTGGGGCCAACGTCCTGACTTTC